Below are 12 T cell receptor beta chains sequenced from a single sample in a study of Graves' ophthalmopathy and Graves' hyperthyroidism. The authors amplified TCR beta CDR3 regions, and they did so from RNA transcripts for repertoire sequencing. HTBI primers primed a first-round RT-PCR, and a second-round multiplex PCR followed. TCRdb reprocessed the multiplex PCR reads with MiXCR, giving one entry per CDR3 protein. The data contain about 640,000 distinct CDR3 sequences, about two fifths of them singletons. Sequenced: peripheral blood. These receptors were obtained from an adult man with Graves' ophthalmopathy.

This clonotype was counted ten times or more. CDR3 bases: TGTGCCAGCAGCGACAGGGAATGGACTAATGAAAAACTGTTTTTT. Translating it yields CASSDREWTNEKLFF. The rearrangement uses TRBV16 and TRBJ1-4; 7 bases fit TRBD1. V was clipped by 5 bases and J by 2 bases; unmatched bases: 5. Per the germline V gene, CDR1 is KGHSY and CDR2 is FQNENV. CDR3 size: 15 residues.

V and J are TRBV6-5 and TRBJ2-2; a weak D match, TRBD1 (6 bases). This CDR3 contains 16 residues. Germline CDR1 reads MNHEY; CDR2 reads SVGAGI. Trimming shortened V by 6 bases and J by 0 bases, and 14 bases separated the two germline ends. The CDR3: CASRLAGVANTGELFF. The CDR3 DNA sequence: TGTGCCAGCAGGCTCGCAGGGGTTGCGAACACCGGGGAGCTGTTTTTT.

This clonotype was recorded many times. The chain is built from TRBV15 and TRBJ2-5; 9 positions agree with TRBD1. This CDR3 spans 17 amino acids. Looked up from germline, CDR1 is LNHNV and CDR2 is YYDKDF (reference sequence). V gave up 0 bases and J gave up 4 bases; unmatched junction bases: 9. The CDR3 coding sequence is TGTGCCACCAGCAGAGATCGGGGGACAGGGAGGGGAGAGACCCAGTACTTC. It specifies CATSRDRGTGRGETQYF. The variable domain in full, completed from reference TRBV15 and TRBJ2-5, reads DAMVIQNPRYQVTQFGKPVTLSCSQTLNHNVMYWYQQKSSQAPKLLFHYYDKDFNNEADTPDNFQSRRPNTSFCFLDIRSPGLGDTAMYLCATSRDRGTGRGETQYFGPGTRLLVL.

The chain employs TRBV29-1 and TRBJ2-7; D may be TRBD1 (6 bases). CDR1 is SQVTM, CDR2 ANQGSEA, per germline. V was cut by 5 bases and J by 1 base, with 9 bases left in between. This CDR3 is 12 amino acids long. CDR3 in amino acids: CSVWTVSYEQYF. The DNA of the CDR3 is TGCAGCGTTTGGACAGTATCCTACGAGCAGTACTTC.

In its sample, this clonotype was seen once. The DNA of the CDR3 is TGCAGTGCTAGACCTAGCCCGGGGGCCTCGCAGTATTTT. This sequence encodes CSARPSPGASQYF. The V gene is TRBV20-1, the J gene TRBJ2-3; D assignment may be TRBD1 or TRBD2 (6 bases each). The length of the CDR3 is 13 residues. Germline V gene data show CDR1 as DFQATT and CDR2 as SNEGSKA (reference sequence). Trimming took off 2 bases at V and 10 bases at J, with 16 bases between the two ends.

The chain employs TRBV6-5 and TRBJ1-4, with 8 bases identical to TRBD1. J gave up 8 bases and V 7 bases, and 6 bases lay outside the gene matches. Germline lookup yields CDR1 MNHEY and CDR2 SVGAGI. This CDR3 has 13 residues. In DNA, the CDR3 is TGTGCCAGCAAGGGCAGGGGGCCGGAAAAACTGTTTTTT. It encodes CASKGRGPEKLFF.

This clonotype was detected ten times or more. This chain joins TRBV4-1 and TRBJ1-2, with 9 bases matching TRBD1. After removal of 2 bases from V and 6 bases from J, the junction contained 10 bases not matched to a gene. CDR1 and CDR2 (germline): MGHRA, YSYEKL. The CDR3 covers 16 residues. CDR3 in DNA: TGCGCCAGCAGCCAAATGGCGGGACAGGGAGGGGATGGCTACACCTTC. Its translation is CASSQMAGQGGDGYTF.

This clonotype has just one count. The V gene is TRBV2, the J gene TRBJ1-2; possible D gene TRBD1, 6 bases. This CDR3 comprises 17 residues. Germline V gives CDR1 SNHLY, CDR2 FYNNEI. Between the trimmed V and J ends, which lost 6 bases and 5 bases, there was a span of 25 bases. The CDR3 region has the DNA TGTGCCAGCAGCGTTGAAGAGGCAGTGGGACAAAGTTATGGCTACACCTTC. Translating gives CASSVEEAVGQSYGYTF.

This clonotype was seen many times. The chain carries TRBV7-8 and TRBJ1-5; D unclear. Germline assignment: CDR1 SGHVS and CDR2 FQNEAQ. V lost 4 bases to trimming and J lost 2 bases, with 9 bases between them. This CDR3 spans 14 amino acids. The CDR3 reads CASSSLGGNQPQHF. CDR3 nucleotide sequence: TGTGCCAGCAGCTCCTTAGGTGGCAATCAGCCCCAGCATTTT.

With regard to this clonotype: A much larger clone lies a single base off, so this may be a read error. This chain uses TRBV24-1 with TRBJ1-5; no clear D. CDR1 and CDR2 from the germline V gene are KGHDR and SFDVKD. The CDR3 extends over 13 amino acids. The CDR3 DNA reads TGTGCCACCAGTGGGGCTAGCAATCGGCCCCAGCATTTT. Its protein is CATSGASNRPQHF.

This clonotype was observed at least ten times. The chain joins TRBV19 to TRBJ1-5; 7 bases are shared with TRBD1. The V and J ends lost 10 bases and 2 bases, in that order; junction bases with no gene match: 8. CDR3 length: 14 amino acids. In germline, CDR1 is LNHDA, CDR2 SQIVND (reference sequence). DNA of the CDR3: TGTGCCACCCAGGGGGGTGTCGGCAATCAGCCCCAGCATTTT. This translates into CATQGGVGNQPQHF.

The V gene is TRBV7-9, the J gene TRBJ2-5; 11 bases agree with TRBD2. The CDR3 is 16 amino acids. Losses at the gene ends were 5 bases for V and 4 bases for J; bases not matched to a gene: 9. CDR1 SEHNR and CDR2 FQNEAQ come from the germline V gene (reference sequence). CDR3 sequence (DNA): TGTGCCAGCAGCCAAGTCACTAGCGGGGGAGGAGAGACCCAGTACTTC. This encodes CASSQVTSGGGETQYF.